This TCR beta chain was obtained from a study of T cells in Graves' hyperthyroidism and ophthalmopathy. In the study overall: Peripheral blood was drawn at first diagnosis, prior to all treatment.

This clonotype came up many times. Authors of the study amplified TCR beta CDR3 regions from RNA transcripts. The HTBI primer set was used in a first-round RT-PCR of the TCR CDR3. TCRdb used MiXCR to reprocess the multiplex PCR reads, holding one entry per CDR3 protein. Of around 200,000 distinct CDR3 sequences listed, approximately 17% are singletons. The sample taken for sequencing was blood. This receptor was taken from a woman between 50 and 59 years old with Graves' hyperthyroidism.

CDR3 protein: CSSAGGRGSEQFF. DNA of the CDR3: TGCAGCTCTGCGGGGGGAAGAGGTAGTGAGCAGTTCTTC. V is TRBV29-1 and J is TRBJ2-1; 8 bases map to TRBD2. Germline-derived CDR1 and CDR2 are SQVTM and ANQGSEA. V lost 8 bases to trimming and J lost 9 bases; unmatched junction nucleotides: 12. CDR3 length equals 13 residues.